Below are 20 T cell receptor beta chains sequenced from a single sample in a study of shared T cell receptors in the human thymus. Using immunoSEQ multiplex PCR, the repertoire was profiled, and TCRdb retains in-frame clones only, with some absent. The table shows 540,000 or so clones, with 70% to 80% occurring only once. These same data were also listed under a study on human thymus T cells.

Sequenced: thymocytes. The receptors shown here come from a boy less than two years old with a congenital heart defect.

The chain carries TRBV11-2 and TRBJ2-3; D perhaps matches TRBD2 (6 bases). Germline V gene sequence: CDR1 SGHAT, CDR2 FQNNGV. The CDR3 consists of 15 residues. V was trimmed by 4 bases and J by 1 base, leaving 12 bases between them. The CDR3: CASSYGTHGTDTQYF. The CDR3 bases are TGTGCCAGCAGCTACGGGACTCACGGCACAGATACGCAGTATTTT.

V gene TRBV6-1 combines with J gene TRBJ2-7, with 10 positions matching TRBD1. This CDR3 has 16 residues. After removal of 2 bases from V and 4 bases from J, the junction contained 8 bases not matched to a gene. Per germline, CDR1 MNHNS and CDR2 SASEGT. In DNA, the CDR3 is TGTGCCAGCAGTGAAAATAGGCAGGACAGGGGGTACGAGCAGTACTTC. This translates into CASSENRQDRGYEQYF.

The CDR3: CASSPGQGDYGYTF. As DNA, the CDR3 is TGTGCCAGTAGCCCGGGACAGGGGGACTATGGCTACACCTTC. This chain connects TRBV19 to TRBJ1-2, with 11 positions matching TRBD1. The CDR3 consists of 14 residues. Trimming at V came to 6 bases and at J to 3 bases, leaving 3 bases not matched to a gene. CDR1 LNHDA and CDR2 SQIVND come from the germline V gene (reference sequence).

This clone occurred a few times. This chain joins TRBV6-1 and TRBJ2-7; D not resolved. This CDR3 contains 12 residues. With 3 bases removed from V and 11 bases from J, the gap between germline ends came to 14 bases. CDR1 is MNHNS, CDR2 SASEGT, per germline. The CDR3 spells CASSDRSGEEYF. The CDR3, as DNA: TGTGCCAGCAGTGACCGATCCGGAGAAGAGTACTTC.

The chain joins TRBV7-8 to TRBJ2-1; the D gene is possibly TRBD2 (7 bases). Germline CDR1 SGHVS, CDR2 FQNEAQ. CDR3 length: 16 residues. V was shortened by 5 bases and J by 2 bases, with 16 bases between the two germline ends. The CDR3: CASSGRGAAAYNEQFF. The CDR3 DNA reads TGTGCCAGCAGCGGGAGGGGGGCCGCGGCCTACAATGAGCAGTTCTTC. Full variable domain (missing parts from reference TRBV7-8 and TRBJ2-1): GAGVSQSPRYKVAKRGQDVALRCDPISGHVSLFWYQQALGQGPEFLTYFQNEAQLDKSGLPSDRFFAERPEGSVSTLKIQRTQQEDSAVYLCASSGRGAAAYNEQFFGPGTRLTVL.

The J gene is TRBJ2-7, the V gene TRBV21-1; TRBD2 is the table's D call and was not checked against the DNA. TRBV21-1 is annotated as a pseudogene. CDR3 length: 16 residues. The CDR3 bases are TGTGCCAGCAGCAAAGGGAGGGAGCGGCGGACCTACGAGCAGTACTTC. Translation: CASSKGRERRTYEQYF.

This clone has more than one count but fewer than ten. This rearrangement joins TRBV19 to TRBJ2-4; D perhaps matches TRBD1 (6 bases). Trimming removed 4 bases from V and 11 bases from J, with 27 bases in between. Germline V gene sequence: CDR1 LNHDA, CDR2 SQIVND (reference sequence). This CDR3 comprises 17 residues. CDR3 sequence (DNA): TGTGCCAGTAGTAACGCCGCGGCAGGGGCTTCTAGTTTGGTTCAGTACTTC. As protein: CASSNAAAGASSLVQYF.

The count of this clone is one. The DNA of the CDR3 is TGTGCCAGCAGTGAACCCAAACTAGCGGGAGGACCCCTCGGTCGGGAGACCCAGTACTTC. As protein: CASSEPKLAGGPLGRETQYF. The chain joins TRBV2 to TRBJ2-5, with 12 bases identical to TRBD2. CDR3 size: 20 residues. V dropped 2 bases and J dropped 5; count of bases not matched to a gene: 18. The V gene's germline CDR1 is SNHLY and CDR2 FYNNEI.

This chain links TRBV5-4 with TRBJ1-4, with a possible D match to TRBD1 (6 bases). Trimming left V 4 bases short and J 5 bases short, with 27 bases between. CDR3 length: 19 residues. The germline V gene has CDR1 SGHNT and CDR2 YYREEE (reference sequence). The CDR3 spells CASSTIRDTIPQGNEKLFF. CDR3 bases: TGTGCCAGCAGCACGATACGGGACACAATCCCCCAAGGGAATGAAAAACTGTTTTTT.

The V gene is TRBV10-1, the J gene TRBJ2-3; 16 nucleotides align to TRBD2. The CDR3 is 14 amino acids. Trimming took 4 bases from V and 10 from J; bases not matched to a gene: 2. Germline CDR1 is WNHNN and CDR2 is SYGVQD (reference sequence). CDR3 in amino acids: CASSAGLAGGAQYF. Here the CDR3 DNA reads TGCGCCAGCAGTGCGGGACTAGCGGGGGGGGCGCAGTATTTT.

CDR3 sequence: CASRRTEKNTGELFF. The CDR3 bases are TGTGCCAGCAGGAGGACAGAGAAGAACACCGGGGAGCTGTTTTTT. The chain uses TRBV2 and TRBJ2-2; D may be TRBD1 (6 bases). The germline V and J ends were trimmed by 6 bases and 1 base, with 12 bases remaining between them. Germline CDR1 reads SNHLY; CDR2 reads FYNNEI. The CDR3 length is 15 residues.

Here the CDR3 DNA reads TGCAGCGTTGCGCGGAGCGGGAGCCCTTACGAGCAGTACTTC. As protein: CSVARSGSPYEQYF. This rearrangement joins TRBV29-1 to TRBJ2-7; 8 positions match TRBD2. The CDR3 spans 14 residues. Germline CDR1 reads SQVTM; CDR2 reads ANQGSEA. Germline trimming cut 4 bases from V and 4 bases from J; bases unmatched to any gene: 9.

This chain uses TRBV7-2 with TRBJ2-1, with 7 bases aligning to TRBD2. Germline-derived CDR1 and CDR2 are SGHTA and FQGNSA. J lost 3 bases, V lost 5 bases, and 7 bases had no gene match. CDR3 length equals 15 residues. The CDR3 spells CASSHRGLVYNEQFF. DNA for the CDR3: TGTGCCAGCAGCCACCGCGGACTAGTCTACAATGAGCAGTTCTTC.

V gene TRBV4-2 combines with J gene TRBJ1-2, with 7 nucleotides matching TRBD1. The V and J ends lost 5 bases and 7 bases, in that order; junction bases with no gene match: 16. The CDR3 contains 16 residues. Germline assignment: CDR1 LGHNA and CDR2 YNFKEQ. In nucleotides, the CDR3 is TGTGCCAGCAGCGCAGAAGTCCCCAGGGGACAGTGTGGCTACACCTTC. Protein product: CASSAEVPRGQCGYTF.

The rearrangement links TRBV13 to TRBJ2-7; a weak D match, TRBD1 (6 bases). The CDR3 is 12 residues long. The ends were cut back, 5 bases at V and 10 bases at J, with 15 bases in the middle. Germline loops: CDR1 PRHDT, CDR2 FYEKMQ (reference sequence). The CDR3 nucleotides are TGTGCCAGCAGCCAACAACAGGGTGGCCAGTACTTC. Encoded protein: CASSQQQGGQYF.

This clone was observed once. In nucleotides, the CDR3 is TGTGCCAGCGCGGTGATTGGCAATCAGCCCCAGCATTTT. It yields the protein CASAVIGNQPQHF. The chain uses TRBV7-8 and TRBJ1-5, with D uncertain. From germline, CDR1 is SGHVS and CDR2 FQNEAQ. The germline V and J ends were trimmed by 8 bases and 2 bases, with 10 bases remaining between them. The CDR3 is 13 amino acids.

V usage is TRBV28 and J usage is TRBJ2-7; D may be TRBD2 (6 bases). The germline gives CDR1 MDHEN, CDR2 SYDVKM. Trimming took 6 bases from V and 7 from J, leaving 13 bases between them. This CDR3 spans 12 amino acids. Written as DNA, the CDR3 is TGTGCCAGCAGACCCGTAGCGGAAGAGCAGTACTTC. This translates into CASRPVAEEQYF. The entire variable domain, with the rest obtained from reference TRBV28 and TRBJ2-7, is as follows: DVKVTQSSRYLVKRTGEKVFLECVQDMDHENMFWYRQDPGLGLRLIYFSYDVKMKEKGDIPEGYSVSREKKERFSLILESASTNQTSMYLCASRPVAEEQYFGPGTRLTVT.

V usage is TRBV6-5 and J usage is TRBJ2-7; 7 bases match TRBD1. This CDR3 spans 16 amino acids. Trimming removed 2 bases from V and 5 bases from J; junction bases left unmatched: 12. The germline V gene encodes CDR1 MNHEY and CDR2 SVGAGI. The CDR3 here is CASSYRGKGAHHEQYF. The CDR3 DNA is TGTGCCAGCAGTTACCGGGGAAAGGGGGCGCATCACGAGCAGTACTTC.

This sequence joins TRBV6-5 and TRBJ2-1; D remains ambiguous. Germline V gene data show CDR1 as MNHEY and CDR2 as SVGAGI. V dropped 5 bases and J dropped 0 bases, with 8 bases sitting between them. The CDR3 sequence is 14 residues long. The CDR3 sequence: CASSPRSSYNEQFF. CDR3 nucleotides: TGTGCCAGCAGTCCTCGTAGCTCCTACAATGAGCAGTTCTTC.

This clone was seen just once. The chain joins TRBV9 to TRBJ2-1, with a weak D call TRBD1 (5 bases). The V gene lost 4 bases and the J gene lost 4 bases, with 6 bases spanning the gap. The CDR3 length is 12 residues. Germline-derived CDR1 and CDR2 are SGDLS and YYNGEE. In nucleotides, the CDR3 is TGTGCCAGCAGCAGACAGTACAATGAGCAGTTCTTC. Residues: CASSRQYNEQFF.